The sequence of this TCR beta chain was determined in a study of T cell responses to AZD1222 COVID-19 vaccine. The data were produced by immunoSEQ multiplex PCR, yet TCRdb's version contains in-frame clones alone and is incomplete. Of approximately 68,000 clones in the sample, 87% were seen once. The sequence was collected from an adult in good health. Material: peripheral blood, obtained on day 0 of AZD1222 vaccination.

The CDR3 sequence is CASSDELGQPQHF. In DNA, the CDR3 is TGTGCCAGCAGTGACGAACTTGGTCAGCCCCAGCATTTT. This chain connects TRBV6-4 to TRBJ1-5; D gene ambiguous. From germline, CDR1 is MRHNA and CDR2 SNTAGT. The CDR3 is made up of 13 amino acids. V lost 2 bases and J 6 bases, leaving 8 bases between the germline ends.